One sample yielded the 7 T cell receptor beta chains listed below, sequenced in a study of T cell responses to AZD1222 COVID-19 vaccine. The repertoire was sequenced with immunoSEQ multiplex PCR; TCRdb's copy has only in-frame clones and lacks some. The table lists about 140,000 clones, approximately 94% of them singletons. The sample in question was peripheral blood, obtained on day 0 of AZD1222 vaccination. These receptors were collected from an adult in good health.

This clone was seen a single time. The chain recombines TRBV9 with TRBJ2-3, with unresolved D. This CDR3 is 16 amino acids long. The germline V gene has CDR1 SGDLS and CDR2 YYNGEE. V was pared by 4 bases and J by 2 bases, with 17 bases between. This CDR3 is CASSPARASSTDTQYF. CDR3 nucleotide sequence: TGTGCCAGCAGCCCCGCCCGGGCTTCCTCCACAGATACGCAGTATTTT.

The V gene is TRBV30, the J gene TRBJ1-1; D gene unclear. This CDR3 has 17 residues. V was cut by 0 bases and J by 4 bases, with 21 bases left in between. Germline values: CDR1 GTSNPN, CDR2 SVGIG (reference sequence). CDR3 loop: CAWSVWWEGAESTEAFF. As DNA, the CDR3 is TGTGCCTGGAGTGTATGGTGGGAGGGCGCGGAATCCACTGAAGCTTTCTTT.

This chain connects TRBV29-1 to TRBJ2-3, with D maybe TRBD2 (6 bases). Trimming took 5 bases from V and 4 from J, leaving 16 bases between them. The CDR3 has 14 residues. Germline loops: CDR1 SQVTM, CDR2 ANQGSEA. CDR3 sequence: CSVNPSTGADTQYF. DNA of the CDR3: TGCAGCGTTAATCCTAGCACGGGAGCAGATACGCAGTATTTT.

V and J are TRBV25-1 and TRBJ1-4; a weak D match, TRBD1 (5 bases). This CDR3 is built from 17 residues. V lost 2 bases to trimming and J lost 2 bases, with 15 bases between them. In germline, CDR1 is MGHDK, CDR2 SYGVNS. The CDR3 coding sequence is TGTGCCAGCAGTGAACCGGGGAGGGGAAGGACTAATGAAAAACTGTTTTTT. It encodes CASSEPGRGRTNEKLFF. Combining the CDR3 with reference TRBV25-1 and TRBJ1-4 gives the whole variable domain EADIYQTPRYLVIGTGKKITLECSQTMGHDKMYWYQQDPGMELHLIHYSYGVNSTEKGDLSSESTVSRIRTEHFPLTLESARPSHTSQYLCASSEPGRGRTNEKLFFGSGTQLSVL.

The V gene is TRBV2, the J gene TRBJ2-7; D is possibly TRBD2 (6 bases). Looked up from germline, CDR1 is SNHLY and CDR2 is FYNNEI. V was clipped by 7 bases and J by 11 bases, with 15 bases between them. This CDR3 has 11 amino acids. The CDR3 protein is CASTTGLREYF. The CDR3, as DNA: TGTGCCAGCACCACGGGACTCCGGGAGTACTTC.

The rearrangement links TRBV4-2 to TRBJ1-1; D is undetermined. This CDR3 comprises 13 residues. V lost 0 bases to trimming and J lost 3 bases, with 5 bases between them. Germline V gene data show CDR1 as LGHNA and CDR2 as YNFKEQ. The CDR3 loop is CASSQDPDTEAFF. CDR3 DNA sequence: TGTGCCAGCAGCCAAGATCCTGACACTGAAGCTTTCTTT.

This chain links TRBV6-6 with TRBJ2-5; D may be TRBD1 (7 bases). V lost 5 bases and J 3 bases, leaving 10 bases between the germline ends. Germline CDR1 MNHNY, CDR2 SVGAGI (reference sequence). The CDR3 has 13 amino acids. Here the CDR3 reads CASSGGTEETQYF. Written as DNA, the CDR3 is TGTGCCAGCAGTGGGGGGACAGAAGAGACCCAGTACTTC.